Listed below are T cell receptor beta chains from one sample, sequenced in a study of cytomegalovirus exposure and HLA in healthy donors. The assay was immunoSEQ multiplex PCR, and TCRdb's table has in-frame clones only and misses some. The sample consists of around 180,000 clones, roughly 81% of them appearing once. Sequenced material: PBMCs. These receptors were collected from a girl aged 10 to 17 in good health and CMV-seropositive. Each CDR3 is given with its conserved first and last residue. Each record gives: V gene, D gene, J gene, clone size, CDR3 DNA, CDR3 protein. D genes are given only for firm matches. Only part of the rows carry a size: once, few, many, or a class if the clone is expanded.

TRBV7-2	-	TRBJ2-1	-	TGTGCCAGCAGCCCAGGCCGAGGGACTCATGAGCCGTTCTTC	CASSPGRGTHEPFF
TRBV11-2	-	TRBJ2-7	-	TGTGCCAGCAGCTGGGGACTCAGAGATTACGAGCAGTACTTC	CASSWGLRDYEQYF
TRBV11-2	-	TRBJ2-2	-	TGTGCCAGCAGCTCCACCCGGGACTTAGGAGGGGAGCTGTTTTTT	CASSSTRDLGGELFF
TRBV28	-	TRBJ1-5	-	TGTGCCAGCAGGGTAAGCGGGACTCGCAATCAGCCCCAGCATTTT	CASRVSGTRNQPQHF
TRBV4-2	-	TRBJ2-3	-	TGTGCCAGCAGTTGGGGGGATGGGTCCAGCACAGATACGCAGTATTTT	CASSWGDGSSTDTQYF
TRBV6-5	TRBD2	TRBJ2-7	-	TGTGCCAGCAGTCGAGGACTAGCAGACTCCTACGAGCAGTACTTC	CASSRGLADSYEQYF
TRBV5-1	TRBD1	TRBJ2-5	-	TGCGCCAGCAGCGACCCGGGACAGGGGACGGAGACCCAGTACTTC	CASSDPGQGTETQYF
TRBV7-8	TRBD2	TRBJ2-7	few	TGTGCCAGCAGCTTAGCGGCGGTAGCGGGGGCCTACGAGCAGTACTTC	CASSLAAVAGAYEQYF
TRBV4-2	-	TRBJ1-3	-	TGTGCCAGCAGCCCAAGGGCCGCCAGGGTCGGAAACACCATATATTTT	CASSPRAARVGNTIYF
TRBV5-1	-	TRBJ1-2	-	TGCGCCAGCAGCTTGGTGGACAGCAGTTATGGCTACACCTTC	CASSLVDSSYGYTF
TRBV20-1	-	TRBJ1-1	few	TGCAGTGCCCGAATCGGTAATGAAGCTTTCTTT	CSARIGNEAFF
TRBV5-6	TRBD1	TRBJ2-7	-	TGTGCCAGCAGCCCGGGACAGGGGTCCTACGAGCAGTACTTC	CASSPGQGSYEQYF
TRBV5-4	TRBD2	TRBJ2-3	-	TGTGCCAGCAGCACCGGACTAGCGGGGGGGGAAGATACGCAGTATTTT	CASSTGLAGGEDTQYF
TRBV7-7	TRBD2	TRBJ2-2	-	TGTGCTAGCAGCCCATCGAGAGCGGGGGGCATCACCGGGGAGCTGTTTTTT	CASSPSRAGGITGELFF
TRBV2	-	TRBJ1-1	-	TGTGCCAGCAGTACCTGGGAGGTGGGAGCTTTCTTT	CASSTWEVGAFF
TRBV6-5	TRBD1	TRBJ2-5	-	TGTGCCAGCAAGACTACAGGGGGCGGAGAGACCCAGTACTTC	CASKTTGGGETQYF
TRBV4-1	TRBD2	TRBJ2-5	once	TGCGCCAGCAGCCAGTTAGTAGCGGGGGGAGTAGAGACCCAGTACTTC	CASSQLVAGGVETQYF
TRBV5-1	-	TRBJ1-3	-	TGCGCCAGCAGCTCCAACGGTTTTTCTGGAAACACCATATATTTT	CASSSNGFSGNTIYF
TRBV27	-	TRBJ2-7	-	TGTGCCAGCAGTTTACTAGGCGAAGGATGGACCTACGAGCAGTACTTC	CASSLLGEGWTYEQYF
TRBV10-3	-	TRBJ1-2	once	TGTGCCATCACTCCGAGGAGGCAAAGGAGCTATGGCTACACCTTC	CAITPRRQRSYGYTF